This T cell receptor beta chain was obtained from a study of CD8 T cells in Susac syndrome. General study findings and limits: The study conceded that its TCR sequencing and HLA analysis involved relatively few individuals.

Sequencing of TCR beta was performed on blood CD8+ T cells and on blood CD4+ T cells. FACS was used to enrich TEMRA cells, whereas the CD8+ and CD4+ T cells were obtained by negative isolation. It was with random hexamers that roughly 0.45 to 1 ug RNA was reverse transcribed. TCR beta CDR3 was amplified by immunoSEQ multiplex PCR. This amplification extended across 54 Vbeta and 13 Jbeta segments. TCRdb re-analysed the immunoSEQ multiplex PCR reads in MiXCR, keeping a single row per CDR3 protein. The sample has about 180,000 distinct CDR3 sequences; approximately 95% are singletons. About this clonotype itself: What it binds is not known.

The CDR3 runs 17 residues. CDR1 and CDR2 from the germline V gene are KGHSH and LQKENI. V lost 3 bases and J lost 0; bases outside the gene matches: 8. The chain recombines TRBV18 with TRBJ2-1, with 7 bases fitting TRBD1. The TCR comes from a human donor with multiple sclerosis. The sample consisted of CD4+ T cells from PBMCs. CDR3 nucleotides: TGTGCCAGCTCACCCCAGCCGGGACAGAGCTCCTACAATGAGCAGTTCTTC. It translates to CASSPQPGQSSYNEQFF.